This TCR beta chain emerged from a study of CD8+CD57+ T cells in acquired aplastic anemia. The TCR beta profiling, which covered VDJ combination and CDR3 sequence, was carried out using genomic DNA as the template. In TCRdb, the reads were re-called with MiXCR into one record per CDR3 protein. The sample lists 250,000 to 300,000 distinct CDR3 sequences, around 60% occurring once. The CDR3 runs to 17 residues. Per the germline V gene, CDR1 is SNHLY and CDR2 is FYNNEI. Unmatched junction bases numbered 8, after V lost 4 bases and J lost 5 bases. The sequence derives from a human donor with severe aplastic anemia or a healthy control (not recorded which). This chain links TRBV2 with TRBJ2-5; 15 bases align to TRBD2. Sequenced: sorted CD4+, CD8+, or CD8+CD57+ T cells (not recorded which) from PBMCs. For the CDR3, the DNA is TGTGCCAGCAGTGGGACTAGCGGGGGGGTAGGTTCTGAGACCCAGTACTTC. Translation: CASSGTSGGVGSETQYF.